The present entry profiles one TCR beta chain with its context. The antigen is undetermined. Germline CDR1 is SEHNR and CDR2 is FQNEAQ (reference sequence). V lost 0 bases, J lost 1 base, and 8 bases lay in between. The CDR3 is 15 residues long. This sample is drawn from a study of T cells after yellow fever vaccination. Study-level points and caveats: The study found a weaker secondary response that peaked faster, day 5 versus 15.

TCRdb redid the calling of the 5' RACE reads with MiXCR, one entry per CDR3 protein. Among 280,000 or so distinct CDR3 sequences listed, about 10% were seen once. The input for sequencing was CD4+ T cells sorted from PBMCs, taken 5 days after the yellow fever booster vaccination. The chain links TRBV7-9 to TRBJ2-3; no reliable D call. The origin of this receptor is a man aged 18 to 29 who received the YFV17D yellow fever vaccine. DNA of the CDR3: TGTGCCAGCAGCTTAGCGGATGTTCGCACAGATACGCAGTATTTT. Its translation is CASSLADVRTDTQYF.